The 10 T cell receptor beta chains below were found in one sample sequenced in a study of vaccination and CD4 T cells after COVID-19. Specified treatment: approximately nine-day PBMC culture with coronavirus spike peptide pools or control peptides (ViraFEST assay). These CD4+ T cells came from an unexposed donor, sampled before the COVID-19 pandemic (2011-2018). Antigens for these TCRs are unknown. Cultured CD4+ T-cell DNA underwent Oncomine TCR Beta short-read sequencing. TCRdb ran MiXCR on the PCR reads and lists one entry per CDR3 protein. This table holds roughly 9,000 distinct CDR3 sequences, under 60% found once. Sequencing was carried out using CD4+ T cells from blood, cultured in vitro. The receptors shown here come from a human donor in good health.

The chain has TRBV2 and TRBJ1-5, with D unresolved. V was shortened by 8 bases and J by 7 bases, with 15 bases between the two germline ends. This CDR3 has 13 amino acids. CDR1 is SNHLY, CDR2 FYNNEI, per germline. The CDR3 loop reads CASGMMGGQPQHF. As DNA, the CDR3 is TGTGCCAGCGGTATGATGGGTGGACAGCCCCAGCATTTT.

This CDR3 reads CASSFLVGRANEQFF. CDR3 coding DNA: TGTGCCAGCAGTTTCCTGGTGGGGAGGGCGAATGAGCAGTTCTTC. The rearrangement joins TRBV6-5 to TRBJ2-1, with 7 bases matching TRBD2. Germline values: CDR1 MNHEY, CDR2 SVGAGI. The CDR3 loop spans 15 amino acids. V dropped 4 bases and J dropped 7; count of bases not matched to a gene: 10.

This rearrangement joins TRBV7-2 to TRBJ2-5; TRBD1 aligns across 7 bases. The CDR3 covers 13 residues. Per germline, CDR1 SGHTA and CDR2 FQGNSA. V lost 4 bases, J lost 3 bases, and 2 bases stayed unmatched. The CDR3 protein is CASSWGQKETQYF. The CDR3 nucleotides are TGTGCCAGCAGCTGGGGACAGAAAGAGACCCAGTACTTC. Looking up the rest from reference TRBV7-2 and TRBJ2-5 gives the full variable domain: GAGVSQSPSNKVTEKGKDVELRCDPISGHTALYWYRQSLGQGLEFLIYFQGNSAPDKSGLPSDRFSAERTGGSVSTLTIQRTQQEDSAVYLCASSWGQKETQYFGPGTRLLVL.

This clonotype was seen only a few times. The V gene is TRBV7-9, the J gene TRBJ1-2; possible D gene TRBD1, 6 bases. The length of the CDR3 is 14 residues. Trimming took off 7 bases at V and 2 bases at J, with 14 bases between the two ends. Germline V gene sequence: CDR1 SEHNR, CDR2 FQNEAQ (reference sequence). For the CDR3, the DNA is TGTGCCAGCAACCCCCCGGGGGCCAACTATGGCTACACCTTC. As protein: CASNPPGANYGYTF.

This chain links TRBV20-1 with TRBJ1-1; 8 nucleotides agree with TRBD1. The CDR3 has 13 residues. Germline V lookup: CDR1 DFQATT, CDR2 SNEGSKA (reference sequence). Unmatched junction bases numbered 6, after V lost 5 bases and J lost 4 bases. The CDR3 coding sequence is TGCAGTGCTGTTAGGACAGGGACCACTGAAGCTTTCTTT. This encodes CSAVRTGTTEAFF.

The chain is built from TRBV29-1 and TRBJ1-1; no clear D gene. V was cut by 0 bases and J by 1 base, with 15 bases left in between. Germline CDR1 reads SQVTM; CDR2 reads ANQGSEA. This CDR3 has 16 residues. The CDR3 DNA reads as TGCAGCGTTGAAGATCTCGGCTGGCGGAAGAACACTGAAGCTTTCTTT. It encodes CSVEDLGWRKNTEAFF.

This clonotype was detected only a few times. The genes are TRBV19 and TRBJ1-5, with 7 positions matching TRBD1. The CDR3 is made up of 15 amino acids. V was clipped by 3 bases and J by 4 bases; unmatched bases: 6. Germline V gene data show CDR1 as LNHDA and CDR2 as SQIVND (reference sequence). CDR3 sequence reads: CASSITRQGNQPQHF. The CDR3 coding sequence is TGTGCCAGTAGTATCACGCGACAGGGAAATCAGCCCCAGCATTTT.

This clonotype was observed a handful of times. Here the CDR3 DNA reads TGTGCCAGTAGTATGCGGGGCGTTGGATCACCCCTCCACTTT. Its protein product is CASSMRGVGSPLHF. The V and J genes are TRBV19 and TRBJ1-6; a weak D match, TRBD1 (5 bases). Germline V CDR1 and CDR2: LNHDA, SQIVND (reference sequence). The CDR3 spans 14 residues. The V gene lost 3 bases and the J gene lost 10 bases, with 13 bases spanning the gap.

This clonotype was counted between two and nine times. The chain employs TRBV7-6 and TRBJ2-5; no definite D call. V was cut by 5 bases and J by 4 bases, with 11 bases left in between. The CDR3 runs to 13 residues. Germline V gene lookup returns CDR1 SGHVS and CDR2 FNYEAQ. This CDR3 is CASSPLSLETQYF. As DNA, the CDR3 is TGTGCCAGCAGCCCCTTGAGTTTAGAGACCCAGTACTTC. Variable domain in full (rest from reference TRBV7-6 and TRBJ2-5): GAGVSQSPRYKVTKRGQDVALRCDPISGHVSLYWYRQALGQGPEFLTYFNYEAQQDKSGLPNDRFSAERPEGSISTLTIQRTEQRDSAMYRCASSPLSLETQYFGPGTRLLVL.

The chain is built from TRBV7-9 and TRBJ2-5; D is ambiguous. This CDR3 has 12 amino acids. In germline, CDR1 is SEHNR, CDR2 FQNEAQ (reference sequence). The V gene lost 4 bases and the J gene lost 5 bases, with 8 bases spanning the gap. CDR3 sequence reads: CASSSSAETQYF. Here the CDR3 DNA reads TGTGCCAGCAGCTCTTCGGCGGAGACCCAGTACTTC.